A selection of T cell receptor beta chains follows, all from one sample in a study of T cell responses to AZD1222 COVID-19 vaccine. Measured with immunoSEQ multiplex PCR; TCRdb has only the in-frame clones, and not every one. The sample yields some 150,000 clones, around nine tenths seen once. The material sequenced was peripheral blood, taken 28 days after the second AZD1222 dose. The receptors shown here come from an adult who received the AZD1222 COVID-19 vaccine. Both conserved end residues are part of each CDR3. The order of the fields is V gene, clone size, J gene, D gene, CDR3 protein, CDR3 DNA. A D gene is named only where the DNA matches it firmly. Clone sizes are given selectively: once, few, many, or a class where the clone is expanded.

>TRBV15|once|TRBJ2-2|.
CATSRDGGELFF
TGTGCCACCAGCAGAGATGGCGGGGAGCTGTTTTTT
>TRBV21-1|.|TRBJ2-1|.
CASSKVNEQFF
TGTGCCAGCAGCAAAGTAAATGAGCAGTTCTTC
>TRBV30|few|TRBJ1-1|.
CAWDRGFSNTEAFF
TGTGCCTGGGACCGCGGGTTTTCGAACACTGAAGCTTTCTTT
>TRBV4-1|.|TRBJ1-1|.
CASSRLGRRNTEAFF
TGCGCCAGCAGCCGCCTGGGACGGAGAAACACTGAAGCTTTCTTT
>TRBV9|.|TRBJ1-5|.
CASSVEGRRSNQPQHF
TGTGCCAGCAGCGTAGAAGGCAGAAGAAGCAATCAGCCCCAGCATTTT
>TRBV28|.|TRBJ1-2|.
CASSLWGRKGYTF
TGTGCCAGCAGTTTATGGGGTCGGAAAGGCTACACCTTC
>TRBV20-1|few|TRBJ2-1|TRBD2
CSASDRTSGRLNEQFF
TGCAGTGCTAGTGACCGGACTAGCGGGAGGCTCAATGAGCAGTTCTTC
>TRBV19|.|TRBJ2-5|.
CASSIISAGKETQYF
TGTGCCAGTAGTATCATCTCTGCAGGCAAAGAGACCCAGTACTTC
>TRBV19|.|TRBJ1-1|.
CASSPQDRLNTEAFF
TGTGCCAGTAGCCCGCAAGACAGGTTAAACACTGAAGCTTTCTTT
>TRBV7-2|.|TRBJ2-2|TRBD2
CASSLGLAGYTGELFF
TGTGCCAGCAGCTTAGGACTAGCGGGTTACACCGGGGAGCTGTTTTTT
>TRBV5-4|.|TRBJ2-1|TRBD2
CASSLGGSGPYNEQFF
TGTGCCAGCAGCCTCGGGGGGAGCGGCCCCTACAATGAGCAGTTCTTC
>TRBV28|.|TRBJ2-3|.
CASSSMAGTSTDTQYF
TGTGCCAGCAGTTCGATGGCGGGGACTAGCACAGATACGCAGTATTTT
>TRBV19|.|TRBJ1-1|TRBD1
CASIPGGGQIRAFF
TGTGCCAGTATCCCCGGGGGGGGACAGATAAGAGCTTTCTTT
>TRBV5-6|.|TRBJ2-1|.
CASEKMDSYYNEQFF
TGTGCCAGCGAAAAGATGGACAGCTACTACAATGAGCAGTTCTTC
>TRBV7-2|once|TRBJ1-2|TRBD1
CASSLDRGRGYTF
TGTGCCAGCAGCTTAGACAGGGGACGAGGCTACACCTTC
>TRBV4-1|.|TRBJ2-7|.
CASSQDPDAAQYF
TGCGCCAGCAGCCAAGACCCAGACGCGGCGCAGTACTTC
>TRBV9|once|TRBJ2-5|.
CASSVGAAVKETQYF
TGTGCCAGCAGCGTGGGGGCTGCCGTGAAAGAGACCCAGTACTTC
>TRBV10-3|.|TRBJ1-6|.
CAISEGGNNSPLHF
TGTGCCATCAGTGAGGGGGGGAATAATTCACCCCTCCACTTT
>TRBV4-1|.|TRBJ2-7|.
CASSLRGQGTYEQYF
TGCGCCAGCAGCCTTAGAGGGCAGGGTACCTACGAGCAGTACTTC
>TRBV9|few|TRBJ2-7|.
CASSVGAGHTYEQYF
TGTGCCAGCAGCGTTGGAGCGGGTCATACCTACGAGCAGTACTTC